Listed below are T cell receptor beta chains from one sample, sequenced in a study of blood T cell repertoires in COVID-19. Sequenced by immunoSEQ multiplex PCR; TCRdb stores in-frame clones only, minus some. The sample includes a few hundred thousand clones, 85% to 90% seen only once; the top ten take 0.8% to 1.3%. Sequences were obtained from peripheral blood. These TCRs come from a woman in her thirties or forties with COVID-19, enrolled during active disease. Each CDR3 is given with its conserved first and last residue.

v_gene	j_gene	CDR3aa
TRBV7-2	TRBJ2-2	CASSWRTGGTGELFF
TRBV5-4	TRBJ2-7	CASSLELGTSNEQYF
TRBV20-1	TRBJ1-5	CSASQGYDQPQHF
TRBV25-1	TRBJ2-5	CASSEYRASGGAGETQYF
TRBV6-5	TRBJ2-7	CASRALTYEQYF
TRBV30	TRBJ1-5	CAWSLGRRLNQPQHF
TRBV7-2	TRBJ1-3	CASSATGSGNTIYF
TRBV6-5	TRBJ1-2	CASSYSRTGLDYGYTF
TRBV6-5	TRBJ1-1	CASPMLGGTEAFF
TRBV6-6	TRBJ2-1	CASSNDRRAYNEQFF
TRBV5-1	TRBJ1-1	CASSWEGTGGAEAFF
TRBV5-1	TRBJ2-5	CASSAGMIQETQYF
TRBV5-6	TRBJ1-1	CASSLVTGGEAFF
TRBV11-2	TRBJ2-3	CASSLTGFSTDTQYF
TRBV25-1	TRBJ2-7	CASSEPGQGKVQYF
TRBV28	TRBJ1-2	CASSLGGQGVNYGYTF
TRBV28	TRBJ1-1	CASTSNTDRPNTEAFF
TRBV7-3	TRBJ1-6	CASSANRANSPLHF
TRBV5-1	TRBJ2-7	CASSRTGIGYEQYF
TRBV5-1	TRBJ2-5	CASSLAGTRQETQYF
TRBV5-6	TRBJ2-1	CASSFPRVRNEQFF
TRBV14	TRBJ2-7	CASSQDSPRGRSYEQYF
TRBV5-1	TRBJ1-4	CASSLLGGATNEKLFF
TRBV12-3/TRBV12-4	TRBJ1-2	CASRSPGYTF
TRBV13	TRBJ2-7	CASSFGREGTYEQYF
TRBV7-2	TRBJ2-2	CASSRAARGTGELFF
TRBV30	TRBJ1-1	CGGGNTEAFF
TRBV2	TRBJ1-2	CASSDNIGQGAGGYTF
TRBV27	TRBJ2-1	CASSLNTGFYNEQFF
TRBV11-2	TRBJ1-2	CASSPSLWTGILSGYTF
TRBV7-9	TRBJ1-1	CASSLVSGGLTEAFF
TRBV9	TRBJ1-1	CASSVGSSGGTEAFF
TRBV7-7	TRBJ2-2	CASSPTGTGGGFFPNTGELFF
TRBV19	TRBJ2-2	CASSIRWPANTGELFF
TRBV18	TRBJ1-1	CASSPSTGLNTEAFF
TRBV19	TRBJ1-4	CASNLDSATNEKLFF
TRBV9	TRBJ1-3	CASSPKWRASANTIYF
TRBV4-3	TRBJ2-7	CASSPADRDPYEQYF
TRBV27	TRBJ1-1	CASSPLFPQRGEAFF
TRBV30	TRBJ2-2	CAWSPIGTGQGARWAGELFF
TRBV6-5	TRBJ1-2	CASSQRGGGGYTF
TRBV19	TRBJ2-2	CASSTGTNTGELFF